The 30 T cell receptor beta chains reported below all come from one sample, sequenced in a study of blood T cell repertoires in COVID-19. Using immunoSEQ multiplex PCR, the repertoire was profiled, and TCRdb retains in-frame clones only, with some absent. Among around 160,000 clones listed, roughly four fifths were seen once. Sequenced: peripheral blood. The receptor set was obtained from a man in his fifties or sixties with active or convalescent COVID-19.

The J gene is TRBJ2-1, the V gene TRBV5-4; 11 positions agree with TRBD2. The germline V gene encodes CDR1 SGHNT and CDR2 YYREEE (reference sequence). The CDR3 is 16 amino acids. The J segment lost 4 bases and the V segment lost 0 bases, leaving 3 bases of the junction unmatched. The CDR3 nucleotides are TGTGCCAGCAGCTTGGGGTTAGCGGGAGGGTACAATGAGCAGTTCTTC. Its protein is CASSLGLAGGYNEQFF.

This clone was detected only once. The chain carries TRBV3-1 (or the pseudogene TRBV3-2) and TRBJ1-2; maybe TRBD1 (5 bases). Trimming took 1 base from V and 5 from J, leaving 14 bases between them. The CDR3 has 15 residues. Germline-derived CDR1 and CDR2 are LGHDT and YNNKEL (reference sequence). The CDR3 is CASSQVGKQVYGYTF. In DNA form, the CDR3 reads TGTGCCAGCAGCCAAGTAGGAAAACAGGTTTATGGCTACACCTTC.

The V call is TRBV5-5, the J call TRBJ1-2, with 12 bases matching TRBD1. Germline CDR1 reads SGHKS; CDR2 reads YYEKEE (reference sequence). This CDR3 region has 15 residues. Losses at the gene ends were 2 bases for V and 3 bases for J; bases not matched to a gene: 2. Here the CDR3 reads CASSLGTGGYYGYTF. CDR3 DNA: TGTGCCAGCAGCTTAGGGACAGGGGGCTACTATGGCTACACCTTC.

V gene TRBV10-2 combines with J gene TRBJ2-1; 10 bases align to TRBD2. CDR3 length equals 13 residues. Germline V gene lookup returns CDR1 WSHSY and CDR2 SAAADI. Trimming at V came to 10 bases and at J to 8 bases, leaving 8 bases not matched to a gene. In DNA, the CDR3 is TGCGCCATGAGCGGGGGGGCCGGGGATGAGCAGTTCTTC. Amino acids: CAMSGGAGDEQFF.

This chain connects TRBV6-1 to TRBJ2-1; perhaps TRBD1 as D (8 bases). The CDR3 runs 16 residues. The ends were cut back, 4 bases at V and 3 bases at J, with 16 bases in the middle. From germline, CDR1 is MNHNS and CDR2 SASEGT. CDR3: CASSGTGGGNYNEQFF. The CDR3 DNA sequence: TGTGCCAGCAGTGGCACAGGGGGGGGAAACTACAATGAGCAGTTCTTC.

The chain employs TRBV9 and TRBJ2-1; 7 bases match TRBD2. The CDR3 length is 15 residues. Germline V gene data show CDR1 as SGDLS and CDR2 as YYNGEE. Trimming took 0 bases from V and 3 from J; bases not matched to a gene: 3. In DNA form, the CDR3 reads TGTGCCAGCAGCGTAGATGGGGGGGACTACAATGAGCAGTTCTTC. Residues: CASSVDGGDYNEQFF.

The chain has TRBV4-1 and TRBJ1-3; 8 nucleotides align to TRBD1. V trimming: 0 bases; J trimming: 4 bases; junction bases outside the gene matches: 8. The CDR3 contains 17 residues. Germline V gene data show CDR1 as MGHRA and CDR2 as YSYEKL. CDR3 in amino acids: CASSQDTAGGLGNTIYF. CDR3 in DNA: TGCGCCAGCAGCCAAGATACCGCAGGGGGCCTCGGAAACACCATATATTTT.

The chain has TRBV10-1 and TRBJ2-7; 10 bases align to TRBD1. This CDR3 has 13 residues. J was trimmed by 6 bases and V by 6 bases; bases with no gene match: 5. Germline lookup yields CDR1 WNHNN and CDR2 SYGVQD (reference sequence). CDR3 nucleotides: TGCGCCAGCAGCCGGACAGGGGGTTCCGAGCAGTACTTC. Protein sequence: CASSRTGGSEQYF.

This chain joins TRBV6-5 and TRBJ1-5; the D is unclear. Trimming removed 11 bases at V and 2 bases at J, with 13 bases between. CDR1 MNHEY and CDR2 SVGAGI come from the germline V gene. This CDR3 is 13 amino acids long. In nucleotides, the CDR3 is TGTGCCGTAACACATCGGGGCAATCAGCCCCAGCATTTT. Translating it yields CAVTHRGNQPQHF.

V usage is TRBV28 and J usage is TRBJ2-2; unclear D gene. V was pared by 6 bases and J by 1 base, with 3 bases between. This CDR3 is 12 amino acids long. CDR1 is MDHEN, CDR2 SYDVKM, per germline. CDR3 coding DNA: TGTGCCAGCAGCTGGAACACCGGGGAGCTGTTTTTT. This encodes CASSWNTGELFF.

The chain recombines TRBV24-1 with TRBJ2-1; tentative D call: TRBD2 (6 bases). The V end lost 3 bases, the J end lost 7 bases, and 12 bases lay between the germline ends. Germline values: CDR1 KGHDR, CDR2 SFDVKD. The CDR3 consists of 14 residues. CDR3 coding DNA: TGTGCCACCAGTGATGAGGAGGGGTTTAATGAGCAGTTCTTC. Translating gives CATSDEEGFNEQFF.

The chain combines TRBV10-3 with TRBJ1-2; D gene unclear. The CDR3 runs to 14 residues. Germline V gene data show CDR1 as ENHRY and CDR2 as SYGVKD. Trimming removed 2 bases at V and 7 bases at J, with 14 bases between. The CDR3 spells CAISEEGRSAGYTF. The DNA of the CDR3 is TGTGCCATCAGTGAGGAGGGCAGGTCGGCTGGCTACACCTTC.

V usage is TRBV7-9 and J usage is TRBJ1-2; D remains ambiguous. The V end lost 4 bases, the J end lost 8 bases, and 14 bases lay between the germline ends. The CDR3 is 13 amino acids. From germline, CDR1 is SEHNR and CDR2 FQNEAQ (reference sequence). The CDR3 DNA is TGTGCCAGCAGCTCCTACCCGGTTGAGGGCTACACCTTC. This translates into CASSSYPVEGYTF.

The J gene is TRBJ2-7, the V gene TRBV12-2; the D call of TRBD2 is as the table states it, not checked on the DNA. TRBV12-2 constitutes a pseudogene. The CDR3 has 17 amino acids. The CDR3 sequence: CASRLAPTSGRNYEQYF. The CDR3 coding sequence is TGTGCAAGTCGCTTAGCTCCGACTAGCGGGAGGAACTACGAGCAGTACTTC.

The rearrangement links TRBV2 to TRBJ2-1; TRBD2 matches 14 bases. The CDR3 has 17 amino acids. The trim removed 6 bases at V and 0 bases at J, leaving 4 bases unmatched. Looked up from germline, CDR1 is SNHLY and CDR2 is FYNNEI. CDR3: CASRTGTSGSSYNEQFF. In nucleotides, the CDR3 is TGTGCCAGCAGAACTGGGACTAGCGGGAGCTCCTACAATGAGCAGTTCTTC.

The chain carries TRBV25-1 and TRBJ1-5; no clear D. The CDR3 has 14 amino acids. Germline values: CDR1 MGHDK, CDR2 SYGVNS. Trimming left V 6 bases short and J 4 bases short, with 13 bases between. The CDR3, as DNA: TGTGCCAGCAGAGCCGCGGGGTGGAATCAGCCCCAGCATTTT. Translation: CASRAAGWNQPQHF.

The rearrangement uses TRBV5-4 and TRBJ2-3; 10 bases are a match to TRBD2. After removal of 3 bases from V and 1 base from J, the junction contained 5 bases not matched to a gene. CDR1 is SGHNT, CDR2 YYREEE, per germline (reference sequence). This CDR3 spans 16 amino acids. CDR3 loop: CASSSPLAGGTDTQYF. The CDR3 region has the DNA TGTGCCAGCAGCTCACCTCTAGCGGGGGGCACAGATACGCAGTATTTT.

The chain couples TRBV28 to TRBJ1-5; 11 bases map to TRBD1. Trimming removed 5 bases from V and 1 base from J; junction bases left unmatched: 7. Per the germline V gene, CDR1 is MDHEN and CDR2 is SYDVKM. The CDR3 extends over 17 amino acids. The CDR3 DNA reads TGTGCCAGCAGTCCCCTGGGACAGGGGGGGAGCAATCAGCCCCAGCATTTT. Its translation is CASSPLGQGGSNQPQHF.

The chain has TRBV10-1 and TRBJ2-2; 11 nucleotides match TRBD2. CDR3 size: 14 residues. V was pared by 9 bases and J by 1 base, with 1 base of the junction left unmatched. Germline CDR1 is WNHNN and CDR2 is SYGVQD (reference sequence). Here the CDR3 reads CASTSGGNTGELFF. The DNA for the CDR3 is TGCGCCAGTACTAGCGGGGGGAACACCGGGGAGCTGTTTTTT.

The chain joins TRBV6-5 to TRBJ2-7; 8 bases fit TRBD1. Losses at the gene ends were 7 bases for V and 6 bases for J; bases not matched to a gene: 14. The CDR3 loop spans 15 amino acids. The V gene's germline CDR1 is MNHEY and CDR2 SVGAGI. For the CDR3, the DNA is TGTGCCAGCACTTTGGGGCAGGGGGCGCGTTCCGAGCAGTACTTC. Its protein is CASTLGQGARSEQYF.

The rearrangement links TRBV5-1 to TRBJ2-6, with D uncertain. This CDR3 spans 15 amino acids. Germline V gives CDR1 SGHRS, CDR2 YFSETQ. The V gene lost 4 bases and the J gene lost 2 bases, with 10 bases spanning the gap. The CDR3 sequence is CASSETVPGANVLTF. In nucleotides, the CDR3 is TGCGCCAGCAGCGAGACTGTCCCTGGGGCCAACGTCCTGACTTTC.

V and J are TRBV6-5 and TRBJ2-7; the match to TRBD1 covers 8 bases. Germline V gene sequence: CDR1 MNHEY, CDR2 SVGAGI. The V and J ends lost 2 bases and 3 bases, in that order; junction bases with no gene match: 6. This CDR3 is 15 amino acids long. In DNA, the CDR3 is TGTGCCAGCAGTTACCAACCAACAGGGGGCTACGAGCAGTACTTC. Protein sequence: CASSYQPTGGYEQYF.

This rearrangement joins TRBV3-1 (or the pseudogene TRBV3-2) to TRBJ1-2; 8 bases agree with TRBD1. With V trimmed by 2 bases and J by 6 bases, 14 bases remained unmatched. Germline values: CDR1 LGHDT, CDR2 YNNKEL (reference sequence). This CDR3 contains 17 residues. Written as DNA, the CDR3 is TGTGCCAGCAGCCAAAGGGGGCAGGGGGCTTCAGCGGATGGCTACACCTTC. Protein sequence: CASSQRGQGASADGYTF.

The chain is built from TRBV2 and TRBJ2-1, with D possibly TRBD1 on 6 matching bases. The CDR3 spans 14 residues. V was cut by 7 bases and J by 9 bases, with 19 bases left in between. Germline values: CDR1 SNHLY, CDR2 FYNNEI. CDR3 in DNA: TGTGCCAGCACCCCACAGGGTCTCCGCGGTGAGCAGTTCTTC. Protein product: CASTPQGLRGEQFF.

The V call is TRBV5-1, the J call TRBJ2-7; TRBD2 matches at 9 bases. The CDR3 extends over 14 amino acids. J gave up 4 bases and V 4 bases, and 6 bases lay outside the gene matches. From germline, CDR1 is SGHRS and CDR2 YFSETQ. DNA for the CDR3: TGCGCCAGCAGCCCGGGTAGCGGGAGTTACGAGCAGTACTTC. Translating it yields CASSPGSGSYEQYF.

The rearrangement uses TRBV29-1 and TRBJ2-1; 10 positions agree with TRBD2. The CDR3 runs to 14 residues. Unmatched junction bases numbered 5, after V lost 0 bases and J lost 9 bases. Germline assignment: CDR1 SQVTM and CDR2 ANQGSEA. CDR3 amino acids: CSVEDQLAGSEQFF. The CDR3 nucleotides are TGCAGCGTTGAAGATCAACTAGCGGGAAGTGAGCAGTTCTTC.

The V call is TRBV6-1, the J call TRBJ2-5; weak D call: TRBD1 (5 bases). Germline lookup yields CDR1 MNHNS and CDR2 SASEGT. The CDR3 length is 14 residues. The germline V and J ends were trimmed by 1 base and 4 bases, with 10 bases remaining between them. CDR3 DNA: TGTGCCAGCAGTGAAGGGAGTGGGGCAGAGACCCAGTACTTC. Its protein product is CASSEGSGAETQYF.

CDR3 in amino acids: CASSGGGDTQYF. CDR3 DNA sequence: TGTGCCAGCAGTGGGGGCGGAGATACGCAGTATTTT. The chain has TRBV2 and TRBJ2-3; tentative D call: TRBD1 (5 bases). The CDR3 totals 12 residues. Germline V gene lookup returns CDR1 SNHLY and CDR2 FYNNEI. V lost 4 bases and J 5 bases, leaving 7 bases between the germline ends.

V is TRBV6-5 and J is TRBJ1-2; possibly TRBD1 for D (5 bases). Germline-derived CDR1 and CDR2 are MNHEY and SVGAGI. V lost 7 bases to trimming and J lost 3 bases, with 9 bases between them. This CDR3 comprises 12 residues. Here the CDR3 DNA reads TGTGCCAGCAAAACAGGAGACTATGGCTACACCTTC. It codes for CASKTGDYGYTF.

The J gene is TRBJ2-5, the V gene TRBV9, with 15 bases fitting TRBD2. V shed 6 bases and J 5 bases; nucleotides not matched to a gene: 5. The CDR3 covers 15 residues. CDR1 is SGDLS, CDR2 YYNGEE, per germline. CDR3 coding DNA: TGTGCCAGCACCATAGGGACTAGCGGGGGGGAGACCCAGTACTTC. Translation gives CASTIGTSGGETQYF.